This record concerns one T cell receptor (beta chain) sequence. Germline CDR1 and CDR2: SGHTA and FQGNSA. The CDR3 covers 15 residues. The trim removed 5 bases at V and 0 bases at J, leaving 3 bases unmatched. Using its own MiXCR run on the RT-PCR reads, TCRdb lists one record per CDR3 protein. The sample lists around 700,000 distinct CDR3 sequences; about 14% were seen once. The sample was memory CD4+ T cells from blood. This TCR came from a female donor in good health, serving as a healthy control. The genes are TRBV7-2 and TRBJ2-7, with 11 positions matching TRBD2. The CDR3 reads CASSVLAGGSYEQYF. DNA of the CDR3: TGTGCCAGCAGCGTTCTAGCGGGAGGCTCCTACGAGCAGTACTTC.